This record concerns one T cell receptor (beta chain) sequence. Its antigen is unknown. CD45RO-CCR7+CD27+CD95- characterized naive CD8+ T cells. The data were taken from a study of CXCR3-negative and CXCR3-positive naive CD8 T cells. Study outcomes and limitations: CXCR3-negative naive cells had less hydrophobic TRB CDR3s than did CXCR3-positive naive cells. CXCR3-negative and CXCR3-positive naive cells shared comparable TRBV-TRBJ usage, but memory cells did not. Diversity in memory CD8+ cells fell much lower than the comparably high levels seen in both naive subsets.

CDR3 length equals 14 residues. The germline V gene encodes CDR1 MNHEY and CDR2 SVGAGI. UMI-labeled 5' RACE yielded the TRB cDNA libraries. From its re-call of the 5' RACE reads, TCRdb lists each CDR3 protein once, without DNA. This specimen shows about 120,000 distinct CDR3 sequences; the ten leading clones hold around 0.35%. Material: naive CXCR3+ CD8+ T cells from blood. As for subset: CD45RO-CCR7+CD27+CD95- naive CD8+ T cells expressing CXCR3 (TNR3+). V and J are TRBV6-5 and TRBJ1-6. The TCR originated in a human donor in good health. Some clones in this sample may be carry-over from other donors' samples. CDR3 amino acids: CASSYGQGHSPLHF.